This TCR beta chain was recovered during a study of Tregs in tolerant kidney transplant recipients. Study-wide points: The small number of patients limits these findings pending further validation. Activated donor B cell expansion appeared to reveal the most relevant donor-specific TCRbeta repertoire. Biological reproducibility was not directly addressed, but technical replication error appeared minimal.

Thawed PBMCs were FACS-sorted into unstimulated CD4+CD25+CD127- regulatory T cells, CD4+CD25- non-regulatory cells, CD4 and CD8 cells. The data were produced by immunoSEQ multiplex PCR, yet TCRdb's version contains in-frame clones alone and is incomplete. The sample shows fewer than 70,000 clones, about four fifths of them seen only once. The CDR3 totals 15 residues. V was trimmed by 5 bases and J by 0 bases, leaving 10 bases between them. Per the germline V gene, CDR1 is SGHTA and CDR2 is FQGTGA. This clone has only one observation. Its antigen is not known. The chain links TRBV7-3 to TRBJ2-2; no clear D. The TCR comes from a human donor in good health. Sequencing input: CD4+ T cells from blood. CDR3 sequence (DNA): TGTGCCAGCAGCCCCCTGGGGTCGAACACCGGGGAGCTGTTTTTT. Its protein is CASSPLGSNTGELFF.